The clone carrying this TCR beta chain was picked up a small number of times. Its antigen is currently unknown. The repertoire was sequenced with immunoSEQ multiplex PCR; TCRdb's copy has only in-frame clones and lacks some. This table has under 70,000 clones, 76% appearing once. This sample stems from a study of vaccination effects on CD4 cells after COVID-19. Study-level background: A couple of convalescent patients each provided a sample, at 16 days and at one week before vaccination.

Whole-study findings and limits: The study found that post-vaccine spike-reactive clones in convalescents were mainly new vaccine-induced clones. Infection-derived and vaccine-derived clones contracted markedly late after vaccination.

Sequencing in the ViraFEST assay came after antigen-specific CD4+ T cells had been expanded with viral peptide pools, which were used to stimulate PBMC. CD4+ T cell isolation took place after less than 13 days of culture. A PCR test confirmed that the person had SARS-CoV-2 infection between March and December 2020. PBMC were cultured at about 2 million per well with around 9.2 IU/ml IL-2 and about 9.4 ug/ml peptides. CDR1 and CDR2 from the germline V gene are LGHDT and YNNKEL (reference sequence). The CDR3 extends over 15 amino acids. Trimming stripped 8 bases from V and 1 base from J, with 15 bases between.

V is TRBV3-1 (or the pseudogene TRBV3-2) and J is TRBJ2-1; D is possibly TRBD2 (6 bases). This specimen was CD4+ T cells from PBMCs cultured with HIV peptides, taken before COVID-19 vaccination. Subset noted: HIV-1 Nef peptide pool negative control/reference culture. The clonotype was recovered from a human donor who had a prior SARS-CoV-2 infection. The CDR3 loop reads CASGRAGASYNEQFF. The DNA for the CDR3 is TGTGCCAGCGGTAGAGCGGGTGCTTCCTACAATGAGCAGTTCTTC.